One and the same sample provided the 10 T cell receptor beta chains below, sequenced in a study of post-analysis software for immune sequencing data. Whole-study findings and limits: TRBV5-6, TRBV5-1 and TRBV20-1 were among roughly 5 TRBV segments more frequent in patients than controls.

The authors incorporated unique molecular identifiers into the TCR beta cDNA libraries. MiXCR, applied by TCRdb to the PCR reads, yields one record per CDR3 protein. The sample includes roughly 800,000 distinct CDR3 sequences, roughly half seen only once; the top ten take 4.6%. Their antigens remain unidentified. Sequencing was done on a sample of blood. The receptors derive from a girl aged 10-17 years with multiple sclerosis.

V usage is TRBV10-3 and J usage is TRBJ2-1; a possible D gene is TRBD2 (6 bases). The germline V gene encodes CDR1 ENHRY and CDR2 SYGVKD. Trimming pared 0 bases from V and 8 bases from J, leaving 17 bases between. The CDR3 is made up of 16 amino acids. The CDR3 bases are TGTGCCATCAGTGAGTCGACGGGGAGGACGAGGGATGAGCAGTTCTTC. This sequence encodes CAISESTGRTRDEQFF.

The CDR3 region has the DNA TGCGCCAGCAGCTTGGGCACCCCCAATCAGCCCCAGCATTTT. Translated, it gives CASSLGTPNQPQHF. V usage is TRBV5-1 and J usage is TRBJ1-5, with D unclear. Germline V CDR1 and CDR2: SGHRS, YFSETQ. The CDR3 contains 14 residues. Trimming removed 0 bases from V and 3 bases from J, with 7 bases in between.

This clonotype was counted once. The gene calls are TRBV6-1 and TRBJ1-5; 7 bases are shared with TRBD1. CDR1 and CDR2 (germline): MNHNS, SASEGT. The V gene end was trimmed by 2 bases and the J gene end by 9 bases; junction bases not matched to a gene: 13. The length of the CDR3 is 16 residues. CDR3 nucleotide sequence: TGTGCCAGCAGTGAATCCCCGGGACAGATCCGTTGGCCCCAGCATTTT. Translation: CASSESPGQIRWPQHF.

This clonotype was picked up a small number of times. J is TRBJ1-1 and V is TRBV10-3; tentatively, D is TRBD1 (6 bases). CDR1 is ENHRY and CDR2 is SYGVKD in the germline V gene. Trimming stripped 4 bases from V and 2 bases from J, with 11 bases between. The CDR3 runs to 14 residues. The CDR3 DNA reads TGTGCCATCAGTGCTGGGACAAGCAACACTGAAGCTTTCTTT. Translated, it gives CAISAGTSNTEAFF.

In this sample, this clonotype turned up a few times. The J gene is TRBJ2-3, the V gene TRBV2, with D perhaps matching TRBD1 or TRBD2 (6 bases each). CDR1 is SNHLY, CDR2 FYNNEI, per germline. The CDR3 spans 16 residues. V lost 8 bases to trimming and J lost 0 bases, with 18 bases between them. The CDR3 nucleotides read TGTGCCAGCCTCCCCGGCCCGGGGGCTAGCACAGATACGCAGTATTTT. It is translated as CASLPGPGASTDTQYF. The full variable domain, completed using reference TRBV2 and TRBJ2-3, is EPEVTQTPSHQVTQMGQEVILRCVPISNHLYFYWYRQILGQKVEFLVSFYNNEISEKSEIFDDQFSVERPDGSNFTLKIRSTKLEDSAMYFCASLPGPGASTDTQYFGPGTRLTVL.

This clonotype was seen a handful of times. This sequence joins TRBV18 and TRBJ2-5; either TRBD1 or TRBD2 may supply D (6 bases each). The germline V and J ends were trimmed by 3 bases and 1 base, with 12 bases remaining between them. This CDR3 contains 15 residues. Germline V lookup: CDR1 KGHSH, CDR2 LQKENI. The CDR3 nucleotides are TGTGCCAGCTCACCTGCTTCGGGGGCCCAAGAGACCCAGTACTTC. The encoded protein is CASSPASGAQETQYF.

The rearrangement links TRBV7-2 to TRBJ2-3; the D is unclear. The ends were cut back, 3 bases at V and 7 bases at J, with 23 bases in the middle. CDR1 and CDR2 from the germline V gene are SGHTA and FQGNSA. The CDR3 has 17 amino acids. The CDR3 DNA reads as TGTGCCAGCAGCTTTTTTGAGCTAATTCCCAACTCGAATACGCAGTATTTT. Translating gives CASSFFELIPNSNTQYF.

This clonotype was detected a few times. V is TRBV25-1 and J is TRBJ2-7; 7 nucleotides line up with TRBD2. The V and J ends lost 4 bases and 6 bases, in that order; junction bases with no gene match: 3. The CDR3 length is 12 residues. The germline V gene encodes CDR1 MGHDK and CDR2 SYGVNS. The CDR3 DNA sequence: TGTGCCAGCAGTGGGGGAGGGGTCGAGCAGTACTTC. This translates into CASSGGGVEQYF.

The chain recombines TRBV29-1 with TRBJ1-2; no clear D gene. The CDR3 extends over 12 amino acids. CDR1 is SQVTM, CDR2 ANQGSEA, per germline. Trimming removed 3 bases from V and 6 bases from J, with 11 bases in between. The CDR3: CSVDGPGDGYTF. CDR3 bases: TGCAGCGTTGATGGTCCGGGCGATGGCTACACCTTC.

The table lists this clonotype with a few counts. The gene calls are TRBV10-3 and TRBJ1-5; 7 bases align to TRBD1. CDR3 length: 13 amino acids. Per germline, CDR1 ENHRY and CDR2 SYGVKD. V was pared by 5 bases and J by 7 bases, with 5 bases of the junction left unmatched. The CDR3 DNA sequence: TGTGCCATCAGTACAGGGGATATGCAGCCCCAGCATTTT. Encoded protein: CAISTGDMQPQHF.